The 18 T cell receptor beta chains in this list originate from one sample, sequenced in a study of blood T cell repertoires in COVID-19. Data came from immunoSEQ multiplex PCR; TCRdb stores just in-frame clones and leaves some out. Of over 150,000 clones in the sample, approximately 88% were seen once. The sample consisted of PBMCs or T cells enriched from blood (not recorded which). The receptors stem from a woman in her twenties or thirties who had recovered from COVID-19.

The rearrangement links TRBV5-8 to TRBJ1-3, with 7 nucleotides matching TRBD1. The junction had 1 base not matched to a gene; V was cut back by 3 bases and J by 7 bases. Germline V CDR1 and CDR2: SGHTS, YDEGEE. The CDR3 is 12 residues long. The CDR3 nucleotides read TGTGCCAGCAGCTCGACAGGGAACACCATATATTTT. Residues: CASSSTGNTIYF.

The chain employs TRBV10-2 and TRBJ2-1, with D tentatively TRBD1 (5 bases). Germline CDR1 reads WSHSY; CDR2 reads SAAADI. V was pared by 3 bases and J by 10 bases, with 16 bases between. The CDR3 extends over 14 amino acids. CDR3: CASSDRVRPAEQFF. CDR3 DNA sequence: TGCGCCAGCAGTGACAGGGTGAGGCCGGCGGAGCAGTTCTTC.

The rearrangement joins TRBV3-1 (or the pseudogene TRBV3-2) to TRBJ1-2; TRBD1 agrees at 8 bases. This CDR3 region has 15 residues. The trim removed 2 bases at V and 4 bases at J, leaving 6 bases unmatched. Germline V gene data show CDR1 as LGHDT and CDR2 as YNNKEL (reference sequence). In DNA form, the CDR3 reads TGTGCCAGCAGCCAAATGGACAGGGAACCCTATGGCTACACCTTC. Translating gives CASSQMDREPYGYTF.

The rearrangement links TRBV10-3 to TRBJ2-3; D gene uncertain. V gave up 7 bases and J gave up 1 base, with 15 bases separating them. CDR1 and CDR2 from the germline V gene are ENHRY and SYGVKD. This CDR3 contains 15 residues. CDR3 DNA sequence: TGTGCCATCACGGCGCTACCTGAGGGCACAGATACGCAGTATTTT. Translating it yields CAITALPEGTDTQYF.

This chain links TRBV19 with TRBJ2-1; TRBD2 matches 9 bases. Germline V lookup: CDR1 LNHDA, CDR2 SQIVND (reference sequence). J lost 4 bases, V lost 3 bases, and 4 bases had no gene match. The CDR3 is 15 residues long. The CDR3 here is CASSISGGGYNEQFF. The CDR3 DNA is TGTGCCAGTAGTATTAGCGGGGGCGGGTACAATGAGCAGTTCTTC.

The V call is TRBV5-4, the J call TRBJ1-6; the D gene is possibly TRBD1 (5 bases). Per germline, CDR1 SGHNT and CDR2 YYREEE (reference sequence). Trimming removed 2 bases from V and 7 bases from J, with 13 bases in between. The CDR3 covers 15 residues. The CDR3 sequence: CASSFDSTKNSPLHF. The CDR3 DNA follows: TGTGCCAGCAGCTTCGACAGTACGAAGAATTCACCCCTCCACTTT.

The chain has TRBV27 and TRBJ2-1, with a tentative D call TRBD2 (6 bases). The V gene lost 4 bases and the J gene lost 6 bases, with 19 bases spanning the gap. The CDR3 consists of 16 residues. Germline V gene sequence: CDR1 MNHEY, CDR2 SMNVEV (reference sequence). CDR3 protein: CASSYAREAAGNEQFF. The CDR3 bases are TGTGCCAGCAGTTACGCGAGGGAGGCAGCGGGCAATGAGCAGTTCTTC.

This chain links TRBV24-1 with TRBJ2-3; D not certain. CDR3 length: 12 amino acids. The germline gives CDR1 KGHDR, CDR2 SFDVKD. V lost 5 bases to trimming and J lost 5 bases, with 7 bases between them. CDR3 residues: CATSALLDTQYF. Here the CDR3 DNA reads TGTGCCACCAGTGCCCTATTAGATACGCAGTATTTT.

CDR3 residues: CASSPSEAPGGKLFF. Written as DNA, the CDR3 is TGTGCCAGCAGTCCCTCCGAAGCCCCCGGGGGGAAACTGTTTTTT. The chain couples TRBV28 to TRBJ1-4; maybe TRBD1 (5 bases). This CDR3 spans 15 amino acids. V was trimmed by 5 bases and J by 11 bases, leaving 21 bases between them. Germline V gene lookup returns CDR1 MDHEN and CDR2 SYDVKM.

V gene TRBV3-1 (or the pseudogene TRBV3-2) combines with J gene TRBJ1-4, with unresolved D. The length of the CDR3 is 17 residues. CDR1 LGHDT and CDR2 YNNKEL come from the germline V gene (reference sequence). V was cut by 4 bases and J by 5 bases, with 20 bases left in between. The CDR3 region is CASSPRGLTRANEKLFF. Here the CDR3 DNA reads TGTGCCAGCAGCCCCAGAGGGTTGACAAGGGCCAATGAAAAACTGTTTTTT.

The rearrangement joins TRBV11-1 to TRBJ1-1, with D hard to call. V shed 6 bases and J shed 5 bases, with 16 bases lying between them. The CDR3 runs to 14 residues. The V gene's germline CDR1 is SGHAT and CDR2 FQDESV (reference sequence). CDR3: CASSKAGLATEAFF. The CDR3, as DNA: TGTGCCAGCAGTAAAGCCGGGTTAGCTACTGAAGCTTTCTTT.

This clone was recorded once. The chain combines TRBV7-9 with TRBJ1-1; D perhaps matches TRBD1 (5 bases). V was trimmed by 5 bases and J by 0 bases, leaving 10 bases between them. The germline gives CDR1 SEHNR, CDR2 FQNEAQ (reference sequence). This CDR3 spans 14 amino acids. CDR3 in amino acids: CASSLDSMNTEAFF. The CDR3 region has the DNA TGTGCCAGCAGCCTCGACAGCATGAACACTGAAGCTTTCTTT.

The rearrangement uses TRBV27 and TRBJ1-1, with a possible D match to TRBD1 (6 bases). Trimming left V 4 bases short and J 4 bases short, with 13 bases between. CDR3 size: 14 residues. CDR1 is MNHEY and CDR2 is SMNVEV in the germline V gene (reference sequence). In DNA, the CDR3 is TGTGCCAGCAGTTATTACAGGGTTGGCACTGAAGCTTTCTTT. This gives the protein CASSYYRVGTEAFF.

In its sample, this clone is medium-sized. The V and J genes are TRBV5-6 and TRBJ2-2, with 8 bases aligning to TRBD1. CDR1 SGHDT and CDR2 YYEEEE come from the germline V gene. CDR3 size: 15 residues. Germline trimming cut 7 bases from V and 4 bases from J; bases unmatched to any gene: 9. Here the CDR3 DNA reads TGTGCCAGCGGATTCCGGGACAGGCGCACCGGGGAGCTGTTTTTT. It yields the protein CASGFRDRRTGELFF.

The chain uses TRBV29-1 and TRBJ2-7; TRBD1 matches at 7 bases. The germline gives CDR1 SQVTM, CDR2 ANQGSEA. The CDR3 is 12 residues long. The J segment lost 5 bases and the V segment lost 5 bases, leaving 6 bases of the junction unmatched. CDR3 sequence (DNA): TGCAGCGTTCATGACAGGGCTAACGAGCAGTACTTC. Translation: CSVHDRANEQYF.

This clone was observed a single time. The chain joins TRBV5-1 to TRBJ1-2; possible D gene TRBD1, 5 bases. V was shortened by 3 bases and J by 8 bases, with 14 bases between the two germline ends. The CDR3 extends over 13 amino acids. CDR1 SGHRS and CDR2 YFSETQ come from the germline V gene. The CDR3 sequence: CASSSNGQGGYTF. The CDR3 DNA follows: TGCGCCAGCAGCTCAAATGGACAAGGGGGCTACACCTTC. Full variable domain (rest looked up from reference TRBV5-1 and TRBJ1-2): KAGVTQTPRYLIKTRGQQVTLSCSPISGHRSVSWYQQTPGQGLQFLFEYFSETQRNKGNFPGRFSGRQFSNSRSEMNVSTLELGDSALYLCASSSNGQGGYTFGSGTRLTVV.

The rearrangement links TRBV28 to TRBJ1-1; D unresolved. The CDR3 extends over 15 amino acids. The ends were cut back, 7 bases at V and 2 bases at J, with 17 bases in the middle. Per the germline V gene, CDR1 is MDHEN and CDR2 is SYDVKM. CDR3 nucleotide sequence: TGTGCCAGCACTACAACACCGACACCCAACACTGAAGCTTTCTTT. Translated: CASTTTPTPNTEAFF. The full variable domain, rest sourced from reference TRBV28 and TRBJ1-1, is DVKVTQSSRYLVKRTGEKVFLECVQDMDHENMFWYRQDPGLGLRLIYFSYDVKMKEKGDIPEGYSVSREKKERFSLILESASTNQTSMYLCASTTTPTPNTEAFFGQGTRLTVV.

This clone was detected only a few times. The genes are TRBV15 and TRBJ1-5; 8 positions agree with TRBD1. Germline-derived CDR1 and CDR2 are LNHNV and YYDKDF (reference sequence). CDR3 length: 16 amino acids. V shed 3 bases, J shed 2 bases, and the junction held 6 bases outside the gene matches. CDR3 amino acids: CATSRGTGRGNQPQHF. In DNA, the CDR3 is TGTGCCACCAGCAGGGGGACAGGTAGGGGCAATCAGCCCCAGCATTTT.